This TCR beta chain emerged from a study of beta chain features in type 1 diabetes. Turning to the study itself: Examination covered around 100 million sorted cells spanning all samples.

Study-level results: All four CD4+ subsets from Type 1 diabetes patients carried moderately but significantly shorter TCRB CDR3s.

The V and J ends lost 4 bases and 7 bases, in that order; junction bases with no gene match: 3. The CDR3 runs to 12 residues. Germline V CDR1 and CDR2: SNHLY, FYNNEI. TCRB transcripts that were expressed got sequenced, as all of the isolated RNA had been reverse transcribed. Libraries were prepared by immunoSEQ multiplex PCR; TCRdb keeps only in-frame clonotypes and omits some of them. The sample gives hundreds of thousands of clones, over 11% of which show up once; 0.04% is in the top ten. Of note for this clone: Antigen: not known.

Sequenced: naive CD4+ T cells from blood. The sequence derives from a man aged 18 to 30 with type 1 diabetes. The chain uses TRBV2 and TRBJ1-1; the match to TRBD1 covers 7 bases. The CDR3 DNA reads TGTGCCAGCAGTGCGGACAGGCGTGAAGCTTTCTTT. Translating gives CASSADRREAFF.